Below, 28 T cell receptor beta chains from the same sample are listed, as sequenced in a study of blood T cells in healthy people across ages. Alongside a J-beta primer mix, a sample-barcoded 5' primer served in a second PCR lasting about 7 to 12 cycles. Using its own MiXCR run on the 5' RACE reads, TCRdb lists one record per CDR3 protein. Here the sample spans hundreds of thousands of distinct CDR3 sequences, just over 55% being singletons. The sample was blood. These receptors all come from a man in his forties in good health.

V and J are TRBV28 and TRBJ2-7; 7 bases align to TRBD2. J was trimmed by 1 base and V by 7 bases; bases with no gene match: 10. The CDR3 runs 15 residues. Germline CDR1 reads MDHEN; CDR2 reads SYDVKM. The CDR3 region has the DNA TGTGCCAGCATTGCCCAGCGGGGCGGGTCCTACGAGCAGTACTTC. Its translation is CASIAQRGGSYEQYF. Combining the CDR3 with reference TRBV28 and TRBJ2-7 gives the whole variable domain DVKVTQSSRYLVKRTGEKVFLECVQDMDHENMFWYRQDPGLGLRLIYFSYDVKMKEKGDIPEGYSVSREKKERFSLILESASTNQTSMYLCASIAQRGGSYEQYFGPGTRLTVT.

This clonotype has a single count. This CDR3 is CASSGTSTYEQYF. CDR3 in DNA: TGTGCCAGCAGCGGGACATCTACCTACGAGCAGTACTTC. The chain recombines TRBV7-9 with TRBJ2-7, with a tentative D call TRBD1 (6 bases). V was shortened by 5 bases and J by 2 bases, with 10 bases between the two germline ends. The CDR3 sequence is 13 residues long. Germline V gives CDR1 SEHNR, CDR2 FQNEAQ (reference sequence).

This clonotype was counted a few times. The chain couples TRBV7-9 to TRBJ2-5; 9 positions match TRBD2. Per germline, CDR1 SEHNR and CDR2 FQNEAQ (reference sequence). The CDR3 contains 16 residues. The V gene end was trimmed by 1 base and the J gene end by 1 base; junction bases not matched to a gene: 4. For the CDR3, the DNA is TGTGCCAGCAGCTTAGTTCTAGCGGGGCCCCAAGAGACCCAGTACTTC. Translated, it gives CASSLVLAGPQETQYF.

The V gene is TRBV4-1, the J gene TRBJ2-4, with D maybe TRBD1 (5 bases). V shed 4 bases and J shed 7 bases, with 20 bases lying between them. There are 16 residues in the CDR3. From germline, CDR1 is MGHRA and CDR2 YSYEKL. The CDR3 DNA is TGCGCCAGCAGCCTCAACTTTTTTGACAGTCGGAACATTCAGTACTTC. It encodes CASSLNFFDSRNIQYF.

The chain has TRBV29-1 and TRBJ2-7; the D is unclear. The CDR3 contains 14 residues. CDR1 SQVTM and CDR2 ANQGSEA come from the germline V gene. V lost 6 bases and J lost 2, with 17 bases in between. CDR3 sequence: CSVKGGDLPYEQYF. The CDR3 DNA reads TGCAGCGTAAAAGGCGGCGACCTACCCTACGAGCAGTACTTC.

The rearrangement links TRBV5-1 to TRBJ2-3; 8 bases fit TRBD2. This CDR3 comprises 17 residues. V was clipped by 0 bases and J by 4 bases; unmatched bases: 10. The germline CDR1 and CDR2 sequences are SGHRS and YFSETQ. This CDR3 is CASSLAPGAGVADTQYF. The DNA of the CDR3 is TGCGCCAGCAGCTTGGCCCCCGGAGCGGGGGTGGCAGATACGCAGTATTTT.

This clonotype has a handful of counts. The J gene is TRBJ2-1, the V gene TRBV20-1; a possible D gene is TRBD2 (8 bases). V lost 4 bases to trimming and J lost 5 bases, with 21 bases between them. CDR1 and CDR2 from the germline V gene are DFQATT and SNEGSKA (reference sequence). CDR3 length: 16 amino acids. CDR3 in amino acids: CSATDRTSRSDNEQFF. DNA for the CDR3: TGCAGTGCTACGGACAGGACTAGCCGGTCCGACAATGAGCAGTTCTTC.

The chain combines TRBV7-3 with TRBJ2-5; D is possibly TRBD1 (5 bases). Trimming shortened V by 5 bases and J by 4 bases, and 17 bases separated the two germline ends. Germline V lookup: CDR1 SGHTA, CDR2 FQGTGA. The CDR3 contains 15 residues. CDR3 loop: CASSQGVAMGETQYF. The CDR3 DNA reads as TGTGCCAGCAGCCAAGGGGTAGCTATGGGAGAGACCCAGTACTTC.

The rearrangement links TRBV15 to TRBJ2-7, with D uncertain. CDR3 length equals 13 residues. V dropped 1 base and J dropped 5 bases, with 9 bases sitting between them. Germline CDR1 LNHNV, CDR2 YYDKDF (reference sequence). The CDR3 nucleotides are TGTGCCACCAGCAGAGTCAGGAACGACGAGCAGTACTTC. Protein: CATSRVRNDEQYF.

This clonotype came up a few times. The gene calls are TRBV20-1 and TRBJ2-1; the match to TRBD2 covers 7 bases. The CDR3 is 16 residues long. In germline, CDR1 is DFQATT, CDR2 SNEGSKA (reference sequence). The junction had 16 bases not matched to a gene; V was cut back by 5 bases and J by 6 bases. The CDR3 sequence: CSAPTRAGSGGNEQFF. The CDR3 bases are TGCAGTGCTCCGACCAGGGCGGGCTCGGGAGGCAATGAGCAGTTCTTC.

Comments on this clonotype: Relative to the germline gene, one junction end is altered; a read error may explain this. CDR3 region: CPSSPGGMIVDTQYF. For the CDR3, the DNA is TGTCCCAGCAGCCCCGGGGGGATGATCGTGGATACGCAGTATTTT. This chain links TRBV5-5 with TRBJ2-3; 7 bases map to TRBD2. This CDR3 is 15 amino acids long. Germline values: CDR1 SGHKS, CDR2 YYEKEE (reference sequence).

The V and J genes are TRBV20-1 and TRBJ2-3; 7 bases match TRBD2. Per the germline V gene, CDR1 is DFQATT and CDR2 is SNEGSKA (reference sequence). The CDR3 consists of 16 residues. Trimming took 3 bases from V and 7 from J; bases not matched to a gene: 16. The CDR3 DNA follows: TGCAGTGCTAGTCTTTATCGAGCTAGCGGAATGAATACGCAGTATTTT. Protein product: CSASLYRASGMNTQYF.

This rearrangement joins TRBV3-1 to TRBJ1-2; possibly TRBD1 for D (6 bases). Trimming left V 6 bases short and J 5 bases short, with 13 bases between. CDR3 length: 13 residues. Germline CDR1 reads LGHDT; CDR2 reads YNNKEL (reference sequence). The CDR3 reads CASSAGTPYGYTF. CDR3 in DNA: TGTGCCAGCAGTGCCGGGACACCTTATGGCTACACCTTC. Filled out from reference TRBV3-1 and TRBJ1-2, the complete variable domain reads DTAVSQTPKYLVTQMGNDKSIKCEQNLGHDTMYWYKQDSKKFLKIMFSYNNKELIINETVPNRFSPKSPDKAHLNLHINSLELGDSAVYFCASSAGTPYGYTFGSGTRLTVV.

Regarding this clonotype: Sequence at one end of the junction differs from germline and may be a read error. The chain couples TRBV2 to TRBJ2-7; D gene unclear. Germline CDR1 and CDR2: SNHLY and FYNNEI. The CDR3 runs 13 residues. As DNA, the CDR3 is TGTGCCGGCAGCCAAACAAACCCCTACGAGCAGTACTTC. Its translation is CAGSQTNPYEQYF.

The chain is built from TRBV6-1 and TRBJ1-2; D unclear. Germline values: CDR1 MNHNS, CDR2 SASEGT. V gave up 4 bases and J gave up 0 bases, with 12 bases separating them. The CDR3 is 15 amino acids. The CDR3 DNA sequence: TGTGCCAGCAGTGCACAAATAATGGCTAACTATGGCTACACCTTC. It encodes CASSAQIMANYGYTF.

This clonotype was seen only a few times. This chain uses TRBV28 with TRBJ2-1; 9 nucleotides match TRBD1. CDR1 is MDHEN, CDR2 SYDVKM, per germline. This CDR3 contains 14 residues. The J segment lost 8 bases and the V segment lost 7 bases, leaving 9 bases of the junction unmatched. The CDR3 here is CASTLGTGGDEQFF. The CDR3 DNA sequence: TGTGCCAGCACCCTAGGCACAGGGGGCGATGAGCAGTTCTTC.

The rearrangement uses TRBV7-6 and TRBJ2-7, with D possibly being TRBD2 (7 bases). V was trimmed by 5 bases and J by 1 base, leaving 21 bases between them. Germline V gene data show CDR1 as SGHVS and CDR2 as FNYEAQ. The length of the CDR3 is 17 residues. CDR3 DNA: TGTGCCAGCAGCCCTCCGGGGGGCAGGGTTGGGTCCTACGAGCAGTACTTC. This encodes CASSPPGGRVGSYEQYF.

The rearrangement joins TRBV7-2 to TRBJ2-3, with 8 bases aligning to TRBD2. The junction had 12 bases not matched to a gene; V was cut back by 5 bases and J by 5 bases. This CDR3 has 16 amino acids. Germline V lookup: CDR1 SGHTA, CDR2 FQGNSA. CDR3 DNA sequence: TGTGCCAGCAGCGGTGGCGGGAGGTCTGGGGGAGATACGCAGTATTTT. Protein sequence: CASSGGGRSGGDTQYF.

The genes are TRBV7-9 and TRBJ1-1; maybe TRBD1 (5 bases). V lost 5 bases and J 8 bases, leaving 12 bases between the germline ends. Looked up from germline, CDR1 is SEHNR and CDR2 is FQNEAQ (reference sequence). There are 12 residues in the CDR3. This CDR3 reads CASSPRTYEAFF. The CDR3 bases are TGTGCCAGCAGCCCCAGGACATACGAAGCTTTCTTT.

The chain couples TRBV7-2 to TRBJ1-4; no reliable D call. The CDR3 has 15 residues. Per germline, CDR1 SGHTA and CDR2 FQGNSA. Trimming stripped 2 bases from V and 3 bases from J, with 10 bases between. CDR3 bases: TGTGCCAGCAGCTTAACTCTACAGTCTAATGAAAAACTGTTTTTT. Its protein is CASSLTLQSNEKLFF.

This chain uses TRBV29-1 with TRBJ2-5; 7 bases line up with TRBD2. This CDR3 is 15 amino acids long. Germline assignment: CDR1 SQVTM and CDR2 ANQGSEA. V dropped 6 bases and J dropped 4; count of bases not matched to a gene: 14. CDR3 in DNA: TGCAGCGTGACCCCAGGGTCCGGGGGGAGAGAGACCCAGTACTTC. Translating gives CSVTPGSGGRETQYF.

The rearrangement uses TRBV20-1 and TRBJ2-5; D not certain. The length of the CDR3 is 12 residues. CDR1 and CDR2 from the germline V gene are DFQATT and SNEGSKA (reference sequence). The germline V and J ends were trimmed by 6 bases and 5 bases, with 13 bases remaining between them. CDR3 sequence reads: CSATALGETQYF. CDR3 sequence (DNA): TGCAGTGCGACCGCCCTTGGGGAGACCCAGTACTTC.

The chain has TRBV27 and TRBJ2-7; 7 positions agree with TRBD1. The ends lost 6 bases at V and 0 bases at J; junction bases unmatched: 5. This CDR3 region has 14 residues. Germline V gives CDR1 MNHEY, CDR2 SMNVEV (reference sequence). The CDR3 DNA is TGTGCCAGCAGCCCTTACAGGGGCTCCTACGAGCAGTACTTC. This encodes CASSPYRGSYEQYF.

The chain combines TRBV7-9 with TRBJ2-1, with 15 bases matching TRBD2. The CDR3 consists of 16 residues. Per the germline V gene, CDR1 is SEHNR and CDR2 is FQNEAQ (reference sequence). J lost 7 bases, V lost 5 bases, and 6 bases had no gene match. The CDR3 here is CASSPAGLAGGNEQFF. CDR3 nucleotide sequence: TGTGCCAGCAGCCCAGCGGGACTAGCGGGAGGAAATGAGCAGTTCTTC.

This clonotype was observed a few times. The chain links TRBV20-1 to TRBJ2-7; TRBD1 agrees at 9 bases. Germline loops: CDR1 DFQATT, CDR2 SNEGSKA (reference sequence). The junction had 5 bases not matched to a gene; V was cut back by 3 bases and J by 2 bases. The CDR3 has 14 amino acids. CDR3 sequence: CSARNRGRAYEQYF. The CDR3 DNA is TGCAGTGCTAGGAACAGGGGGCGGGCCTACGAGCAGTACTTC.

The chain employs TRBV25-1 and TRBJ2-3; possible D gene TRBD2, 5 bases. The length of the CDR3 is 14 residues. V was shortened by 3 bases and J by 5 bases, with 12 bases between the two germline ends. Germline loops: CDR1 MGHDK, CDR2 SYGVNS. CDR3 amino acids: CASSDEGFEDTQYF. DNA of the CDR3: TGTGCCAGCAGTGACGAGGGTTTCGAAGATACGCAGTATTTT.

This clonotype turned up a few times. The chain employs TRBV18 and TRBJ1-6, with 8 bases matching TRBD1. There are 15 residues in the CDR3. Looked up from germline, CDR1 is KGHSH and CDR2 is LQKENI. After removal of 2 bases from V and 7 bases from J, the junction contained 4 bases not matched to a gene. The CDR3 loop is CASSPGTGRNSPLHF. The CDR3, as DNA: TGTGCCAGCTCACCAGGGACAGGAAGAAATTCACCCCTCCACTTT. Variable domain in full (rest from reference TRBV18 and TRBJ1-6): NAGVMQNPRHLVRRRGQEARLRCSPMKGHSHVYWYRQLPEEGLKFMVYLQKENIIDESGMPKERFSAEFPKEGPSILRIQQVVRGDSAAYFCASSPGTGRNSPLHFGNGTRLTVT.

This clonotype was observed a handful of times. V and J are TRBV27 and TRBJ2-1, with D possibly TRBD2 on 5 matching bases. V was pared by 5 bases and J by 8 bases, with 16 bases between. Germline CDR1 is MNHEY and CDR2 is SMNVEV (reference sequence). The CDR3 runs 14 residues. CDR3 bases: TGTGCCAGCAGTCGCCCCGGGCTAGCTGATGAGCAGTTCTTC. Translating gives CASSRPGLADEQFF.